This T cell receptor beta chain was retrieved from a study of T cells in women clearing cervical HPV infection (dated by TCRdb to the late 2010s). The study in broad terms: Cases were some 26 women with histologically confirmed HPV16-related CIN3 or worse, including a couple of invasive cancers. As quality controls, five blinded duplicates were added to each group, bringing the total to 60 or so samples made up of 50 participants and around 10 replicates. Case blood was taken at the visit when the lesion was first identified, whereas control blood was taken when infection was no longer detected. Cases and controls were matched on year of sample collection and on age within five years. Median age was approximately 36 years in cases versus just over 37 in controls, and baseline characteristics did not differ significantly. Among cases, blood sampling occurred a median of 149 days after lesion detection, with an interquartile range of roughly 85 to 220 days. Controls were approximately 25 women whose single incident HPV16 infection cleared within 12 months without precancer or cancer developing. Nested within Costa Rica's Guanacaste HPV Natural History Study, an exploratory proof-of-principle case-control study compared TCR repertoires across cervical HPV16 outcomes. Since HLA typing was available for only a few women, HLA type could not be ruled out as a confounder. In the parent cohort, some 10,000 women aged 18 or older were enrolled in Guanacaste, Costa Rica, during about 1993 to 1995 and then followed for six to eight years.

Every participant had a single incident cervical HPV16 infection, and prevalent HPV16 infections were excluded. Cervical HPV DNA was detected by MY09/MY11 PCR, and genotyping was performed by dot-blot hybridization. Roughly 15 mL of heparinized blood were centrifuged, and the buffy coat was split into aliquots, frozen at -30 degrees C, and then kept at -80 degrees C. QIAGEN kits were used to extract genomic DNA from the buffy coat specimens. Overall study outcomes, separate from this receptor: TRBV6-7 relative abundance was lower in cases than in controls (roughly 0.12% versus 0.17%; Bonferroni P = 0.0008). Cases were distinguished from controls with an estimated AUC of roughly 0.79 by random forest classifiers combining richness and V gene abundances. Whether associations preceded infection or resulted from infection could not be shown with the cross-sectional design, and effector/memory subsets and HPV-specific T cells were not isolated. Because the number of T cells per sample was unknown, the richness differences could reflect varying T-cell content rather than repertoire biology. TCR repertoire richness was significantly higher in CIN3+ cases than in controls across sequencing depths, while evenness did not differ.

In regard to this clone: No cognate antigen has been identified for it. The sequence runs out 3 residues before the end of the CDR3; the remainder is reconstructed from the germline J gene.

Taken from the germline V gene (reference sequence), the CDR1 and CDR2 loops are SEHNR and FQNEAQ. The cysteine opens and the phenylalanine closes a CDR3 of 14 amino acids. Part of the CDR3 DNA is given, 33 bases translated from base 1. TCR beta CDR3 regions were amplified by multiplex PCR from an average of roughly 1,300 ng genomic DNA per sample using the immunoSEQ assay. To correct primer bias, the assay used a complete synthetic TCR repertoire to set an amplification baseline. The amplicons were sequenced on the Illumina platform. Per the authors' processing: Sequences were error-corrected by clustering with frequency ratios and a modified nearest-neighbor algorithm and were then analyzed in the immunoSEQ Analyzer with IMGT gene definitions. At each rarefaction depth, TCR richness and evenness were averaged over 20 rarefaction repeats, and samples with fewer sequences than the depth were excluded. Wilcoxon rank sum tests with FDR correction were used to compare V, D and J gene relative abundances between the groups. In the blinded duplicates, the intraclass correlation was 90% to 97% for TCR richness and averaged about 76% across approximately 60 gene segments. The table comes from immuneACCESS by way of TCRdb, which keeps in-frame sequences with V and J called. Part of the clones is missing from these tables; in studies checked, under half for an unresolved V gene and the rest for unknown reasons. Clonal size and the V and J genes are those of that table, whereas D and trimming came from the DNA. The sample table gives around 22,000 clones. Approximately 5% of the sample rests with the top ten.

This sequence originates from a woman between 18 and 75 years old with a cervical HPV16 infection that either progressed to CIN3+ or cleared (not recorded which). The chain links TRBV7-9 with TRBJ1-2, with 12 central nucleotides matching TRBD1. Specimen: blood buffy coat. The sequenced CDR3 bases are TGTGCCAGCAGCTTCGGGACAGGGGGCTACGAC. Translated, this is CASSFGTGGYD. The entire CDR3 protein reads CASSFGTGGYDYTF.